The 28 T cell receptor beta chains reported below all come from one sample, sequenced in a study of cytomegalovirus exposure and HLA in healthy donors. PCR employed 60 Vbeta and 13 Jbeta primers. Sequencing used immunoSEQ multiplex PCR; TCRdb keeps in-frame clones, though not all of them. The data hold under 250,000 clones, with over 70% observed a single time. Material for sequencing was PBMCs. The origin of the receptors is a boy younger than 10 in good health and CMV-seronegative.

The CDR3 region has the DNA TGCGCCAGCAGCTTGGGGATCCCGAGCGGGGGGGCCGAGACCCAGTACTTC. Its translation is CASSLGIPSGGAETQYF. J is TRBJ2-5 and V is TRBV5-1; 10 positions match TRBD2. The CDR3 is 17 amino acids. The trim removed 0 bases at V and 5 bases at J, leaving 10 bases unmatched. Germline-derived CDR1 and CDR2 are SGHRS and YFSETQ.

CDR3 sequence reads: CASSPPEGGYNQPQHF. CDR3 DNA sequence: TGTGCCAGTAGTCCCCCCGAAGGGGGATACAATCAGCCCCAGCATTTT. The V gene is TRBV19, the J gene TRBJ1-5; possibly TRBD1 for D (6 bases). Germline lookup yields CDR1 LNHDA and CDR2 SQIVND (reference sequence). The V end was cut by 5 bases, the J end by 3 bases, with 17 bases between. This CDR3 contains 16 residues.

Notes on this clone: Other DNA sequences in this specimen translate into the identical CDR3. The rearrangement joins TRBV6-1 to TRBJ1-1, with D possibly TRBD1 on 6 matching bases. Germline values: CDR1 MNHNS, CDR2 SASEGT. V lost 3 bases and J lost 5, with 19 bases in between. The CDR3 spans 16 residues. Here the CDR3 DNA reads TGTGCCAGCAGTGAGGCGTGGGGGCGCGAATTGACTGAAGCTTTCTTT. This translates into CASSEAWGRELTEAFF.

The rearrangement joins TRBV29-1 to TRBJ2-1; D ambiguous. The V gene's germline CDR1 is SQVTM and CDR2 ANQGSEA. The CDR3 is made up of 10 amino acids. V shed 6 bases and J shed 8 bases, with 8 bases lying between them. The DNA of the CDR3 is TGCAGCGTAGCTAACTATGAGCAGTTCTTC. Protein: CSVANYEQFF.

The DNA of the CDR3 is TGTGCCAGCAGCCCACTAGGCCGCTACGAGCAGTACTTC. Its protein product is CASSPLGRYEQYF. The gene calls are TRBV7-8 and TRBJ2-7; perhaps TRBD2 as D (5 bases). The CDR3 consists of 13 residues. Germline lookup yields CDR1 SGHVS and CDR2 FQNEAQ. V lost 5 bases and J 3 bases, leaving 11 bases between the germline ends.

The rearrangement uses TRBV13 and TRBJ2-5, with D possibly being TRBD2 (5 bases). The V gene lost 4 bases and the J gene lost 7 bases, with 13 bases spanning the gap. Germline V gene lookup returns CDR1 PRHDT and CDR2 FYEKMQ (reference sequence). CDR3 size: 13 residues. The CDR3 DNA sequence: TGTGCCAGCAGCTCAGGTACTAGGCGGACCCAGTACTTC. This gives the protein CASSSGTRRTQYF.

The V call is TRBV9, the J call TRBJ2-3; the D gene is possibly TRBD1 (6 bases). The CDR3 has 13 residues. Trimming left V 4 bases short and J 1 base short, with 7 bases between. The germline gives CDR1 SGDLS, CDR2 YYNGEE. The CDR3 sequence is CASSRQGTDTQYF. The CDR3 region has the DNA TGTGCCAGCAGCAGACAGGGCACAGATACGCAGTATTTT. Supplemented by reference TRBV9 and TRBJ2-3, the full variable domain reads DSGVTQTPKHLITATGQRVTLRCSPRSGDLSVYWYQQSLDQGLQFLIQYYNGEERAKGNILERFSAQQFPDLHSELNLSSLELGDSALYFCASSRQGTDTQYFGPGTRLTVL.

The chain uses TRBV25-1 and TRBJ2-2; TRBD2 might be the D (7 bases). This CDR3 contains 16 residues. Germline-derived CDR1 and CDR2 are MGHDK and SYGVNS. V was pared by 6 bases and J by 3 bases, with 17 bases between. The CDR3 protein is CASSEGGGADTGELFF. The CDR3 DNA sequence: TGTGCCAGCAGCGAGGGAGGGGGGGCCGACACCGGGGAGCTGTTTTTT.

The V gene is TRBV19, the J gene TRBJ2-7; D is possibly TRBD1 (5 bases). This CDR3 contains 15 residues. Germline CDR1 reads LNHDA; CDR2 reads SQIVND (reference sequence). Trimming took off 5 bases at V and 3 bases at J, with 17 bases between the two ends. The CDR3 reads CASSPRVGPNYEQYF. The CDR3 region has the DNA TGTGCCAGTAGTCCGCGCGTGGGGCCGAACTACGAGCAGTACTTC.

The chain couples TRBV7-9 to TRBJ2-1; D uncertain. From germline, CDR1 is SEHNR and CDR2 FQNEAQ (reference sequence). V was cut by 3 bases and J by 7 bases, with 10 bases left in between. CDR3 length: 13 amino acids. In DNA, the CDR3 is TGTGCCAGCAGCTTTAACTACCCGAATGAGCAGTTCTTC. It specifies CASSFNYPNEQFF.

The rearrangement links TRBV28 to TRBJ1-1, with D perhaps TRBD1 (6 bases). The CDR3 has 14 amino acids. V was pared by 2 bases and J by 1 base, with 8 bases between. The germline gives CDR1 MDHEN, CDR2 SYDVKM. The CDR3 DNA reads as TGTGCCAGCAGTTTAGGGGGCTCGAACACTGAAGCTTTCTTT. Amino acid sequence: CASSLGGSNTEAFF.

The V and J genes are TRBV6-6 and TRBJ1-6; D might be TRBD1 (5 bases). In germline, CDR1 is MNHNY, CDR2 SVGAGI (reference sequence). This CDR3 is 15 amino acids long. V gave up 2 bases and J gave up 8 bases, with 13 bases separating them. The CDR3 DNA reads TGTGCCAGCAGTTACGGGGGGGAAACCTATTCACCCCTCCACTTT. This sequence encodes CASSYGGETYSPLHF.

The CDR3 region is CASSLRLAGVGYNEQFF. For the CDR3, the DNA is TGCGCCAGCAGCTTGAGACTAGCGGGAGTGGGATACAATGAGCAGTTCTTC. This sequence joins TRBV5-1 and TRBJ2-1; 12 nucleotides line up with TRBD2. This CDR3 region has 17 residues. With 1 base clipped from V and 4 bases from J, the junction kept 6 bases outside the gene matches. Germline-derived CDR1 and CDR2 are SGHRS and YFSETQ.

The chain combines TRBV19 with TRBJ2-1; 9 nucleotides line up with TRBD1. This CDR3 is built from 16 residues. Trimming took 3 bases from V and 4 from J; bases not matched to a gene: 7. Per germline, CDR1 LNHDA and CDR2 SQIVND (reference sequence). DNA of the CDR3: TGTGCCAGTAGTATTCCCGGGACAGGGCCATACAATGAGCAGTTCTTC. Protein: CASSIPGTGPYNEQFF. The whole variable domain, remainder taken from reference TRBV19 and TRBJ2-1, is DGGITQSPKYLFRKEGQNVTLSCEQNLNHDAMYWYRQDPGQGLRLIYYSQIVNDFQKGDIAEGYSVSREKKESFPLTVTSAQKNPTAFYLCASSIPGTGPYNEQFFGPGTRLTVL.

V gene TRBV29-1 combines with J gene TRBJ2-1, with 7 bases lining up with TRBD2. Germline CDR1 is SQVTM and CDR2 is ANQGSEA. V dropped 5 bases and J dropped 8; count of bases not matched to a gene: 9. The CDR3 extends over 13 amino acids. The CDR3 loop is CSVSVTSVDEQFF. In nucleotides, the CDR3 is TGCAGCGTTTCTGTCACTAGCGTCGATGAGCAGTTCTTC.

The V and J genes are TRBV19 and TRBJ2-1; D is undetermined. This CDR3 has 12 residues. Germline V gene sequence: CDR1 LNHDA, CDR2 SQIVND (reference sequence). V was shortened by 3 bases and J by 4 bases, with 4 bases between the two germline ends. This CDR3 is CASSMTYNEQFF. Written as DNA, the CDR3 is TGTGCCAGTAGTATGACTTACAATGAGCAGTTCTTC.

This clone was seen just once. The rearrangement links TRBV9 to TRBJ1-1; D is unclear. CDR3 length equals 14 residues. CDR1 is SGDLS and CDR2 is YYNGEE in the germline V gene. V was trimmed by 3 bases and J by 0 bases, leaving 9 bases between them. CDR3 nucleotide sequence: TGTGCCAGCAGCGCCGGTCCAATGAACACTGAAGCTTTCTTT. Its protein product is CASSAGPMNTEAFF.

The chain has TRBV13 and TRBJ2-7, with TRBD1 matching over 8 bases. V lost 5 bases and J lost 2; bases outside the gene matches: 8. CDR1 and CDR2 from the germline V gene are PRHDT and FYEKMQ (reference sequence). The CDR3 has 15 residues. CDR3 nucleotide sequence: TGTGCCAGCAGCCCAGGGGGCGGTATCACCTACGAGCAGTACTTC. Protein sequence: CASSPGGGITYEQYF.

The chain carries TRBV28 and TRBJ2-7; a possible D gene is TRBD1 (6 bases). Germline V gene data show CDR1 as MDHEN and CDR2 as SYDVKM. CDR3 length equals 12 residues. V was pared by 6 bases and J by 4 bases, with 10 bases between. The CDR3 spells CASRLQGYEQYF. CDR3 sequence (DNA): TGTGCCAGCAGGTTACAGGGTTACGAGCAGTACTTC.

V and J are TRBV5-1 and TRBJ1-6, with TRBD1 matching 9 bases. The CDR3 runs 15 residues. V lost 4 bases and J lost 10; bases outside the gene matches: 9. Looked up from germline, CDR1 is SGHRS and CDR2 is YFSETQ. The CDR3 DNA sequence: TGCGCCAGCAGCCCGGGGACAGGGCAGGGGTCACCCCTCCACTTT. Translated, it gives CASSPGTGQGSPLHF.

This clone has only one observation. The DNA for the CDR3 is TGTGCCAGCTCACCCCAAGGGGCGGCGAACACTGAAGCTTTCTTT. This sequence encodes CASSPQGAANTEAFF. The chain is built from TRBV18 and TRBJ1-1; perhaps TRBD1 as D (5 bases). Germline V CDR1 and CDR2: KGHSH, LQKENI. CDR3 size: 15 residues. The V end was cut by 3 bases, the J end by 1 base, with 12 bases between.

Here the CDR3 reads CAWSGGTSSYNEQFF. DNA for the CDR3: TGTGCCTGGAGTGGTGGGACTAGCTCCTACAATGAGCAGTTCTTC. The chain combines TRBV30 with TRBJ2-1, with 8 bases aligning to TRBD2. Losses at the gene ends were 1 base for V and 0 bases for J; bases not matched to a gene: 2. CDR1 GTSNPN and CDR2 SVGIG come from the germline V gene (reference sequence). The CDR3 has 15 residues. Full variable domain (missing parts from reference TRBV30 and TRBJ2-1): SQTIHQWPATLVQPVGSPLSLECTVEGTSNPNLYWYRQAAGRGLQLLFYSVGIGQISSEVPQNLSASRPQDRQFILSSKKLLLSDSGFYLCAWSGGTSSYNEQFFGPGTRLTVL.

This rearrangement joins TRBV18 to TRBJ2-5, with 9 bases identical to TRBD1. TRBJ2-7 explains the end of the DNA better; the J call may be wrong. The CDR3 extends over 17 amino acids. Germline loops: CDR1 KGHSH, CDR2 LQKENI. The CDR3 DNA follows: TGTGCCAGCTCACCACCGAGGGGACAGGGCAGCTCCTACGAGCAGTACTTC. Its translation is CASSPPRGQGSSYEQYF.

This clone was recorded only once. This chain joins TRBV4-1 and TRBJ1-6; D perhaps matches TRBD1 (5 bases). Deletions cut 1 base from V and 7 bases from J, with 14 bases between. The CDR3 spans 16 residues. Germline V lookup: CDR1 MGHRA, CDR2 YSYEKL. The CDR3 DNA reads TGCGCCAGCAGCCAAGGGGGACTCCAAGGAAATTCACCCCTCCACTTT. This sequence encodes CASSQGGLQGNSPLHF.

V is TRBV6-5 and J is TRBJ1-2; 10 nucleotides match TRBD1. This CDR3 has 15 residues. J lost 8 bases, V lost 2 bases, and 8 bases had no gene match. The V gene's germline CDR1 is MNHEY and CDR2 SVGAGI. CDR3: CASSYLGTGVGGYTF. Here the CDR3 DNA reads TGTGCCAGCAGTTACCTCGGGACAGGGGTAGGAGGCTACACCTTC.

This chain links TRBV6-5 with TRBJ2-1, with 14 bases identical to TRBD2. The CDR3 loop spans 16 amino acids. With V trimmed by 4 bases and J by 7 bases, 6 bases remained unmatched. From germline, CDR1 is MNHEY and CDR2 SVGAGI. As DNA, the CDR3 is TGTGCCAGCAGTTCTCCGGGACTAGCGGGAGTAAATGAGCAGTTCTTC. Its protein product is CASSSPGLAGVNEQFF.

This chain links TRBV20-1 with TRBJ2-5; D unclear. The ends were cut back, 8 bases at V and 3 bases at J, with 10 bases in the middle. This CDR3 region has 11 residues. CDR1 DFQATT and CDR2 SNEGSKA come from the germline V gene (reference sequence). The CDR3 is CSIRMEETQYF. The CDR3 region has the DNA TGCAGTATCAGAATGGAAGAGACCCAGTACTTC.

This rearrangement joins TRBV7-8 to TRBJ1-5; 7 bases map to TRBD1. The CDR3 has 16 amino acids. V shed 5 bases and J 6 bases; nucleotides not matched to a gene: 13. Germline CDR1 and CDR2: SGHVS and FQNEAQ. The CDR3 DNA sequence: TGTGCCAGCAGCACTCGACAGGGACTGGGGGCTCAGCCCCAGCATTTT. It specifies CASSTRQGLGAQPQHF.